The entry below describes one T cell receptor beta chain. Clones were read by immunoSEQ multiplex PCR, and TCRdb kept only the in-frame ones, dropping some. The sample has around 23,000 clones, 90% seen once; the top ten hold 6.9%. The sample belongs to a study of T cells in localized non-small cell lung cancer. The source of this sequence is a woman between 35 and 70 years old with stage I lung adenocarcinoma. The sequences come from peripheral blood, collected before any cancer treatment.

CDR3 coding DNA: TGTGCCAGCTCACCAATTAGGGAAGAGACCCAGTACTTC. This encodes CASSPIREETQYF. The genes are TRBV18 and TRBJ2-5, with no clear D. The CDR3 spans 13 residues. Trimming removed 2 bases at V and 3 bases at J, with 7 bases between. CDR1 KGHSH and CDR2 LQKENI come from the germline V gene.